This T cell receptor (beta chain) stems from a study of T cell repertoires in cytomegalovirus infection. TCRdb re-analysed the reads in MiXCR, keeping a single row per CDR3 protein. The data hold around 190,000 distinct CDR3 sequences, with approximately 15% observed a single time. The sequencing input was PBMCs. The receptor comes from a human donor in good health (CMV status not recorded). Some clones in this sample may be carry-over from other donors' samples.

The CDR3 spells CASSSPSGPMAGELFF. The CDR3 DNA reads as TGTGCCAGCAGCTCACCCTCGGGACCCATGGCCGGGGAGCTGTTTTTT. V gene TRBV7-8 combines with J gene TRBJ2-2; tentatively, D is TRBD1 or TRBD2 (5 bases each). CDR1 SGHVS and CDR2 FQNEAQ come from the germline V gene. The CDR3 spans 16 residues. Trimming took off 4 bases at V and 6 bases at J, with 18 bases between the two ends. Drawing the rest from reference TRBV7-8 and TRBJ2-2, the complete variable domain is GAGVSQSPRYKVAKRGQDVALRCDPISGHVSLFWYQQALGQGPEFLTYFQNEAQLDKSGLPSDRFFAERPEGSVSTLKIQRTQQEDSAVYLCASSSPSGPMAGELFFGEGSRLTVL.